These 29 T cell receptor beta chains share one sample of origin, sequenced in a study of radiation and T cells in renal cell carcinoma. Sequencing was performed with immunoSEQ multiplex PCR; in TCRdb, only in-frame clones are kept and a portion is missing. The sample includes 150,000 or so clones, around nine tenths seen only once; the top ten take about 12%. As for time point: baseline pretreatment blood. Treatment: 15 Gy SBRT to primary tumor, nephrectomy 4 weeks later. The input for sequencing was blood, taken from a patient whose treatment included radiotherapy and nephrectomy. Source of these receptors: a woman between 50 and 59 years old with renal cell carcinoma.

The CDR3 is CASSPRGQETQYF. The CDR3, as DNA: TGTGCCAGCAGCCCACGGGGCCAAGAGACCCAGTACTTC. This chain connects TRBV11-3 to TRBJ2-5, with D possibly TRBD2 on 5 matching bases. V lost 5 bases and J 1 base, leaving 8 bases between the germline ends. Germline CDR1 SGHNT, CDR2 YENEEA. This CDR3 comprises 13 residues.

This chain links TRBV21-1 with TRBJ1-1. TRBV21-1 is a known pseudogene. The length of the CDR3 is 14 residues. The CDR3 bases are TGTGCCAGCAGTTCCCCGGCGGCGGACACTGAAGCTTTCTTT. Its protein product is CASSSPAADTEAFF.

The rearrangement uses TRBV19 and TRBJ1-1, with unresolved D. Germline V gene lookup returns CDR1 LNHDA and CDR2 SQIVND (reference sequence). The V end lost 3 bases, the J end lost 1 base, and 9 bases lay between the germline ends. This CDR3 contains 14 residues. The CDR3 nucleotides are TGTGCCAGTAGTATCTGGGGTTCGAACACTGAAGCTTTCTTT. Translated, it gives CASSIWGSNTEAFF.

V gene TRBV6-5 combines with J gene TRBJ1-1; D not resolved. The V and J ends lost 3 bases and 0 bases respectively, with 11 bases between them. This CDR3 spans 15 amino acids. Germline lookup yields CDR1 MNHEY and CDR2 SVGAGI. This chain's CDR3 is CASSYGVFMNTEAFF. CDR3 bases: TGTGCCAGCAGTTATGGGGTATTCATGAACACTGAAGCTTTCTTT.

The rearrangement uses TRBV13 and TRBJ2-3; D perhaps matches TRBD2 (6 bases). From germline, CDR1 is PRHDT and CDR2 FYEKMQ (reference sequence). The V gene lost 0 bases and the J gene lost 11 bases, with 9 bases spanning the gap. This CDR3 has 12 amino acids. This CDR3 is CASSLGGSWQYF. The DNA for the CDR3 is TGTGCCAGCAGCTTAGGCGGGAGCTGGCAGTATTTT.

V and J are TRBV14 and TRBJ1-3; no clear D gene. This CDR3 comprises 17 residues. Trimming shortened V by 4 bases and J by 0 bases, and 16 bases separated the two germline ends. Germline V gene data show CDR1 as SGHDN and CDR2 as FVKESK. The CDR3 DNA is TGTGCCAGCAGCCGGACTTTGTTACGGGACTCTGGAAACACCATATATTTT. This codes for CASSRTLLRDSGNTIYF.

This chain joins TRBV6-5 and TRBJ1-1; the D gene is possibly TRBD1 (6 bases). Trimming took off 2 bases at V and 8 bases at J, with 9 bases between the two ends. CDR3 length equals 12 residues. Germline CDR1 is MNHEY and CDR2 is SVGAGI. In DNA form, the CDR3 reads TGTGCCAGCAGTTACGGGGGGCTGGAAGCTTTCTTT. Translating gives CASSYGGLEAFF.

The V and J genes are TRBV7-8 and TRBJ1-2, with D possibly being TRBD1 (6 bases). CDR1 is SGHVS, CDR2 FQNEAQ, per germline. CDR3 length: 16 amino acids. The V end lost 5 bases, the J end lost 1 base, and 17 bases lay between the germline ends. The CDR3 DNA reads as TGTGCCAGCAGCCCAAGAAGGGACACTGGTAACTATGGCTACACCTTC. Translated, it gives CASSPRRDTGNYGYTF.

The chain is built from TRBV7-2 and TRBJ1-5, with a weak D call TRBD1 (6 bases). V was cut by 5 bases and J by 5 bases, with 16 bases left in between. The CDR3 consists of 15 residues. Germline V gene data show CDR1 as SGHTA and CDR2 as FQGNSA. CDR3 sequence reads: CASSLRTGNDQPQHF. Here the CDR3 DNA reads TGTGCCAGCAGCCTGAGAACAGGGAACGATCAGCCCCAGCATTTT. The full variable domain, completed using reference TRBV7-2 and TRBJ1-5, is GAGVSQSPSNKVTEKGKDVELRCDPISGHTALYWYRQSLGQGLEFLIYFQGNSAPDKSGLPSDRFSAERTGGSVSTLTIQRTQQEDSAVYLCASSLRTGNDQPQHFGDGTRLSIL.

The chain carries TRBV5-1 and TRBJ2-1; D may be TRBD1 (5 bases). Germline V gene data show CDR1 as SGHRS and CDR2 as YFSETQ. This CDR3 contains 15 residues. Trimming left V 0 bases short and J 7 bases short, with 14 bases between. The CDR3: CASSLDFLGPNEQFF. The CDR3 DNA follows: TGCGCCAGCAGCTTGGATTTTTTGGGGCCTAATGAGCAGTTCTTC.

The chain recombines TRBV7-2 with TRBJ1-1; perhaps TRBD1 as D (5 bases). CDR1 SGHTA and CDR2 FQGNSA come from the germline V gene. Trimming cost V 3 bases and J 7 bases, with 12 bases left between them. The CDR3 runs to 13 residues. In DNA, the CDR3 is TGTGCCAGCAGCTTCGGGGGTTCTAGTGAAGCTTTCTTT. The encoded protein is CASSFGGSSEAFF.

The CDR3 region has the DNA TGTGCCAGCAGCCCCCAGGCCCACTCTGGAAACACCATATATTTT. As protein: CASSPQAHSGNTIYF. The J gene is TRBJ1-3, the V gene TRBV7-2; unclear D gene. This CDR3 is 15 amino acids long. Looked up from germline, CDR1 is SGHTA and CDR2 is FQGNSA. V was trimmed by 5 bases and J by 0 bases, leaving 11 bases between them. Full variable domain (remainder filled in from reference TRBV7-2 and TRBJ1-3): GAGVSQSPSNKVTEKGKDVELRCDPISGHTALYWYRQSLGQGLEFLIYFQGNSAPDKSGLPSDRFSAERTGGSVSTLTIQRTQQEDSAVYLCASSPQAHSGNTIYFGEGSWLTVV.

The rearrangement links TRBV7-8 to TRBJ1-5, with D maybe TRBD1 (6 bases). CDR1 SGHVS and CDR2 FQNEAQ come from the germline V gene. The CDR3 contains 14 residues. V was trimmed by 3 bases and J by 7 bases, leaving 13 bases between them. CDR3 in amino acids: CASSLSRGEQPQHF. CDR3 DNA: TGTGCCAGCAGCTTGAGTAGGGGGGAGCAGCCCCAGCATTTT.

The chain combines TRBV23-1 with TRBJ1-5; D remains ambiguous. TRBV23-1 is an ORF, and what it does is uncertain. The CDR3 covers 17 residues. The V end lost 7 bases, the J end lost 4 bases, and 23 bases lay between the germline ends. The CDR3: CASIIVRVGLANQPQHF. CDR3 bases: TGCGCCAGCATAATTGTTCGCGTGGGGTTAGCTAATCAGCCCCAGCATTTT.

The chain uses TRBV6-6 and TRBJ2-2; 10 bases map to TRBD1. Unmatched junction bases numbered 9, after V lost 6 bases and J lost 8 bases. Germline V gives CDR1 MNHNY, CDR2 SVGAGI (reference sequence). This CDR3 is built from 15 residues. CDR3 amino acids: CASSPHDRGPGELFF. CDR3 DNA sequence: TGTGCCAGCAGCCCACACGACAGGGGGCCTGGGGAGCTGTTTTTT.

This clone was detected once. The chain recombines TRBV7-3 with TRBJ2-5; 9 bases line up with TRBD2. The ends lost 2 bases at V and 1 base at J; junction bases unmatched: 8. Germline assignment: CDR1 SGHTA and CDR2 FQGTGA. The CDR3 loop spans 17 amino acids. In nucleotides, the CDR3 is TGTGCCAGCAGCTTAGGGAGGCTAGCGGGGATCCAAGAGACCCAGTACTTC. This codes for CASSLGRLAGIQETQYF.

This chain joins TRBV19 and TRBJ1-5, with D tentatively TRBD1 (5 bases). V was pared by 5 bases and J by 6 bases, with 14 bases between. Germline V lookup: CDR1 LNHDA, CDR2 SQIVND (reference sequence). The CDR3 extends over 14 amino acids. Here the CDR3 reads CASSPRARGQPQHF. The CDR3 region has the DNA TGTGCCAGTAGTCCCCGGGCAAGGGGTCAGCCCCAGCATTTT.

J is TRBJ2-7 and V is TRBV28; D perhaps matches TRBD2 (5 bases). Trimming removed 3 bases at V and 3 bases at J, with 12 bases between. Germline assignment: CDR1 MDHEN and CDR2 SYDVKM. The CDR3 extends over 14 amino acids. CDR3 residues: CASSFSPAGYEQYF. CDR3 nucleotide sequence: TGTGCCAGCAGTTTTTCGCCTGCGGGCTACGAGCAGTACTTC.

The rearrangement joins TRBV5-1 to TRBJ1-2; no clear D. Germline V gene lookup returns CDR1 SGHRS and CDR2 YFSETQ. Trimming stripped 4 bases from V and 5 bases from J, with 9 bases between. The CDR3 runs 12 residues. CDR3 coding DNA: TGCGCCAGCAGCCTAAACATGTATGGCTACACCTTC. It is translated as CASSLNMYGYTF.

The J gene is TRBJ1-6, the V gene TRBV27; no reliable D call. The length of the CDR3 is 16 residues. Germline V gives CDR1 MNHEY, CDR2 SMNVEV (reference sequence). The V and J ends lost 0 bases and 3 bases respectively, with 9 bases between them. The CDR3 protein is CASSLSSGFYNSPLHF. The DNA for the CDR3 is TGTGCCAGCAGTTTATCGAGCGGGTTCTATAATTCACCCCTCCACTTT.

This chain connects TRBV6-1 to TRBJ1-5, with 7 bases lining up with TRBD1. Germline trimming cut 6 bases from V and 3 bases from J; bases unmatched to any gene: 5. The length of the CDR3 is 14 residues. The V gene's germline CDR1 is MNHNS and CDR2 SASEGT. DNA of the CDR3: TGTGCCAGCAGCCCGGACAGGCTCAATCAGCCCCAGCATTTT. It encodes CASSPDRLNQPQHF.

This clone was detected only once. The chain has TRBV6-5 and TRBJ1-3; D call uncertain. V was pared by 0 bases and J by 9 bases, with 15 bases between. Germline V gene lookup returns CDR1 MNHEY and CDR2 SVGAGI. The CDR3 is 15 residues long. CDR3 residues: CASSYSRVGIGTIYF. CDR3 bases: TGTGCCAGCAGTTACTCGAGGGTAGGGATTGGCACCATATATTTT.

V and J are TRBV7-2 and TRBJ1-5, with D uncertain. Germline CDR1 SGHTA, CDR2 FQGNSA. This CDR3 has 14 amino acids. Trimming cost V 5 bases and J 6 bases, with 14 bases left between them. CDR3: CASSPLGPRQPQHF. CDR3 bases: TGTGCCAGCAGCCCGCTCGGACCACGTCAGCCCCAGCATTTT.

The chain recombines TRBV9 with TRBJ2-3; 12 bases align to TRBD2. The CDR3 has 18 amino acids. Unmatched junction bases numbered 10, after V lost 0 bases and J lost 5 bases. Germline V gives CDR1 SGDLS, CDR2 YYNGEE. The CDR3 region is CASSVGRSSGGAVDTQYF. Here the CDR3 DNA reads TGTGCCAGCAGCGTAGGGAGGTCTAGCGGGGGGGCGGTAGATACGCAGTATTTT.

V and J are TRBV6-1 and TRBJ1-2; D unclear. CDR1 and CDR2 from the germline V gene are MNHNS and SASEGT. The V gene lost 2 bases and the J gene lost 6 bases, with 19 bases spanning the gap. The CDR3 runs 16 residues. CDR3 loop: CASSELQLASSNGYTF. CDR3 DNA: TGTGCCAGCAGTGAACTTCAACTGGCTAGTTCGAATGGCTACACCTTC.

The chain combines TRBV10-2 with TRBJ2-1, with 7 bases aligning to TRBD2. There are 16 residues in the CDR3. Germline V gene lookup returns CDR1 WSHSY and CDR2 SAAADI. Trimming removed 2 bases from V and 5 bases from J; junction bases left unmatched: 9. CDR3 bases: TGCGCCAGCAGTGAGGGAATGGGGGGGAGGAACAATGAGCAGTTCTTC. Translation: CASSEGMGGRNNEQFF.

The CDR3 DNA reads TGCGCCAGCAGCCCCAGTCCCCAAACCGGGGAAGAAAAACTGTTTTTT. It is translated as CASSPSPQTGEEKLFF. J is TRBJ1-4 and V is TRBV4-1; D not resolved. This CDR3 is 16 amino acids long. Trimming pared 4 bases from V and 8 bases from J, leaving 20 bases between. Germline V gene lookup returns CDR1 MGHRA and CDR2 YSYEKL.

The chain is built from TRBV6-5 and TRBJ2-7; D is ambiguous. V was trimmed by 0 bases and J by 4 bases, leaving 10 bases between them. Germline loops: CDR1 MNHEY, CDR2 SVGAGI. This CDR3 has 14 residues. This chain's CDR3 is CASSYSIVGYEQYF. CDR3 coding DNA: TGTGCCAGCAGTTACTCGATTGTAGGGTACGAGCAGTACTTC.

DNA for the CDR3: TGCGCCAGCAGTGAGGGGGGGGAGACCCAGTACTTC. It encodes CASSEGGETQYF. The chain couples TRBV10-2 to TRBJ2-5, with a weak D call TRBD2 (6 bases). The CDR3 contains 12 residues. Trimming took 2 bases from V and 5 from J, leaving 6 bases between them. Germline CDR1 is WSHSY and CDR2 is SAAADI.